This TCR beta chain appears in the sequencing data of a study of CXCR3-negative and CXCR3-positive naive CD8 T cells. Study-level results: In naive cells, CXCR3-negative and CXCR3-positive subsets had similar TRBV-TRBJ usage; memory cells differed. More hydrophobic TRB CDR3s were found in CXCR3-positive naive cells than in CXCR3-negative naive cells.

With respect to this clonotype: Its target is unknown.

Per the germline V gene, CDR1 is LNHDA and CDR2 is SQIVND (reference sequence). The CDR3 loop spans 12 amino acids. Through 5' RACE with UMI labels, the TRB cDNA libraries were prepared. TCRdb reanalyzed the 5' RACE reads and collapses them to one entry per CDR3 protein, without DNA. The sample has some 50,000 distinct CDR3 sequences. The clonotype was recovered from a human donor in good health. Some clones in this sample may be carry-over from other donors' samples. Specimen: naive CXCR3+ CD8+ T cells from blood. Subset reported: CD45RO-CCR7+CD27+CD95- naive CD8+ T cells expressing CXCR3 (TNR3+). J is TRBJ2-2 and V is TRBV19. The CDR3 is CASSIWAGELFF.